This is a list of T cell receptor beta chains from one sample in a study of blood T cell repertoires in COVID-19. The table came from immunoSEQ multiplex PCR; TCRdb's copy has only in-frame clones and leaves some out. Among hundreds of thousands of clones listed, approximately 86% were seen once. Sequencing was done on a sample of peripheral blood. All receptors derive from an older woman with COVID-19, enrolled during active disease. The CDR3 runs from the conserved cysteine through the conserved F or W. Each record gives: D gene, clone size, J gene, V gene, CDR3 DNA, CDR3 protein. D genes are given only for firm matches. Size values are once, few and many counts, or a class for expanded clones, and some rows have none.

D gene: TRBD2
clone size: -
J gene: TRBJ2-1
V gene: TRBV5-1
CDR3 DNA: TGCGCCAGCAGCGCTAGCGGGGTGCGCTACAATGAGCAGTTCTTC
CDR3 protein: CASSASGVRYNEQFF

D gene: TRBD1
clone size: once
J gene: TRBJ1-6
V gene: TRBV27
CDR3 DNA: TGTGCCAGCAGTTGGACAGGGGACCAGTATAATTCACCCCTCCACTTT
CDR3 protein: CASSWTGDQYNSPLHF

D gene: -
clone size: -
J gene: TRBJ2-3
V gene: TRBV19
CDR3 DNA: TGTGCCAGTAGATACACAGATACGCAGTATTTT
CDR3 protein: CASRYTDTQYF

D gene: -
clone size: -
J gene: TRBJ1-6
V gene: TRBV3-1/TRBV3-2
CDR3 DNA: TGTGCCAGCAGCCAAGGGGCCAGTCAAAGGTCACCCCTCCACTTT
CDR3 protein: CASSQGASQRSPLHF

D gene: TRBD2
clone size: -
J gene: TRBJ2-3
V gene: TRBV5-4
CDR3 DNA: TGTGCCAGCAGCTTGGCCCGGGGGGAAGCGGATACGCAGTATTTT
CDR3 protein: CASSLARGEADTQYF

D gene: TRBD1
clone size: -
J gene: TRBJ2-7
V gene: TRBV5-1
CDR3 DNA: TGCGCCAGCAGCGTGACAGGGTTCTGGGAGCAGTACTTC
CDR3 protein: CASSVTGFWEQYF

D gene: TRBD1
clone size: once
J gene: TRBJ2-5
V gene: TRBV10-1
CDR3 DNA: TGCGCCAGCAGTGATCGGAGACAGGGTTACCAAGAGACCCAGTACTTC
CDR3 protein: CASSDRRQGYQETQYF

D gene: -
clone size: -
J gene: TRBJ1-2
V gene: TRBV2
CDR3 DNA: TGTGCCAGCACCCACATTAAACAGACAGTAGCTGGCTACACCTTC
CDR3 protein: CASTHIKQTVAGYTF

D gene: -
clone size: few
J gene: TRBJ2-7
V gene: TRBV28
CDR3 DNA: TGTGCCAGCATCCCCCCCGGAGAGTCTTTCTACGAGCAGTACTTC
CDR3 protein: CASIPPGESFYEQYF

D gene: TRBD2
clone size: -
J gene: TRBJ2-1
V gene: TRBV5-4
CDR3 DNA: TGTGCCAGCAGCCCGACTAGCGGGGGGGCCTATGAGCAGTTCTTC
CDR3 protein: CASSPTSGGAYEQFF

D gene: -
clone size: -
J gene: TRBJ1-2
V gene: TRBV11-2
CDR3 DNA: TGTGCCAGCAGCTTAACAGGCGCGTCGGGCGGCTACACCTTC
CDR3 protein: CASSLTGASGGYTF

D gene: -
clone size: -
J gene: TRBJ1-6
V gene: TRBV6-5
CDR3 DNA: TGTGCCAGCAGTTACGATAGCCATTCACCCCTCCACTTT
CDR3 protein: CASSYDSHSPLHF

D gene: -
clone size: -
J gene: TRBJ1-2
V gene: TRBV6-5
CDR3 DNA: TGTGCCAGCAGTTACTCGGGGAGAGGGCCGCTGGACTTC
CDR3 protein: CASSYSGRGPLDF

D gene: -
clone size: -
J gene: TRBJ2-5
V gene: TRBV6-5
CDR3 DNA: TGTGCCAGCAGTACCCGCCAAGCGGGCTACGAGACCCAGTACTTC
CDR3 protein: CASSTRQAGYETQYF

D gene: -
clone size: -
J gene: TRBJ1-2
V gene: TRBV7-9
CDR3 DNA: TGTGCCAGCAGCGAACTGACTCCCTCGTACACCTTC
CDR3 protein: CASSELTPSYTF

D gene: -
clone size: -
J gene: TRBJ2-7
V gene: TRBV6-1
CDR3 DNA: TGTGCCAGCAGGGGGCCGACCTACGAGCAGTACTTC
CDR3 protein: CASRGPTYEQYF

D gene: TRBD1
clone size: -
J gene: TRBJ2-7
V gene: TRBV7-8
CDR3 DNA: TGTGCCAGCAGCTTAGTCCTCCAATGGACAGGGGGCCGGTACGAGCAGTACTTC
CDR3 protein: CASSLVLQWTGGRYEQYF

D gene: -
clone size: -
J gene: TRBJ2-7
V gene: TRBV5-1
CDR3 DNA: TGCGCCAGCAGCTTGGATCTGTCGGGTGGTGAGCAGTACTTC
CDR3 protein: CASSLDLSGGEQYF

D gene: -
clone size: -
J gene: TRBJ1-1
V gene: TRBV19
CDR3 DNA: TGTGCCAGTAGTCCACAGGGCCATGAAGCTTTCTTT
CDR3 protein: CASSPQGHEAFF

D gene: -
clone size: -
J gene: TRBJ1-4
V gene: TRBV29-1
CDR3 DNA: TGCAGCCTCATGGGCTTACAGGAGAATGAAAAACTGTTTTTT
CDR3 protein: CSLMGLQENEKLFF

D gene: -
clone size: once
J gene: TRBJ2-7
V gene: TRBV15
CDR3 DNA: TGTGCCACCAGCGGCGGTTCCTACGAGCAGTACTTC
CDR3 protein: CATSGGSYEQYF

D gene: -
clone size: -
J gene: TRBJ1-4
V gene: TRBV7-9
CDR3 DNA: TGTGCCAGCAGCTCCGAGACGGGAAAGGTTCAAAAACTGTTTTTT
CDR3 protein: CASSSETGKVQKLFF

D gene: TRBD1
clone size: -
J gene: TRBJ1-1
V gene: TRBV9
CDR3 DNA: TGTGCCAGCAGCTCGGACAGGGGGAACACTGAAGCTTTCTTT
CDR3 protein: CASSSDRGNTEAFF

D gene: TRBD2
clone size: -
J gene: TRBJ2-7
V gene: TRBV7-9
CDR3 DNA: TGTGCCAGCAGATCTCCCGGGACTAGCGGGGGGGCCTCAGAGCAGTACTTC
CDR3 protein: CASRSPGTSGGASEQYF

D gene: -
clone size: -
J gene: TRBJ1-6
V gene: TRBV5-1
CDR3 DNA: TGCGCCAGCAGCTTACAGGGTTATATGAATTCACCCCTCCACTTT
CDR3 protein: CASSLQGYMNSPLHF

D gene: TRBD1
clone size: -
J gene: TRBJ1-2
V gene: TRBV3-1/TRBV3-2
CDR3 DNA: TGTGCCAGCAGCAGGGGGCTTGCTTATGGCTACACCTTC
CDR3 protein: CASSRGLAYGYTF

D gene: -
clone size: -
J gene: TRBJ1-5
V gene: TRBV30
CDR3 DNA: TGTGCCTGGAGTGTAGGTGGGAGTCAGCCCCAGCATTTT
CDR3 protein: CAWSVGGSQPQHF